Shown below are 19 T cell receptor beta chains from a single sample sequenced in a study of post-analysis software for immune sequencing data. Unique molecular identifiers featured in each of the TCR beta cDNA libraries. One entry per CDR3 protein results from TCRdb running MiXCR on the PCR reads. The sample has about 540,000 distinct CDR3 sequences, around a third seen once; the top ten hold approximately 5.4%. No antigens are known for them. The study, taken as a whole, reports: Comparison of patients with controls showed about 5 TRBV segments more frequent in patients, TRBV5-6, TRBV5-1 and TRBV20-1 among them.

The sample comprised blood. Source of these receptors: a girl aged 2 to 17 with multiple sclerosis.

The chain links TRBV28 to TRBJ2-5, with TRBD2 matching over 15 bases. Looked up from germline, CDR1 is MDHEN and CDR2 is SYDVKM. Trimming cost V 4 bases and J 11 bases; bases outside gene matches: 11. This CDR3 has 16 amino acids. CDR3 nucleotide sequence: TGTGCCAGCAGTTCGGGGACTAGCGGGGGGATCAATGAGCAGTACTTC. This codes for CASSSGTSGGINEQYF. The variable domain in full, with the rest retrieved from reference TRBV28 and TRBJ2-5, is DVKVTQSSRYLVKRTGEKVFLECVQDMDHENMFWYRQDPGLGLRLIYFSYDVKMKEKGDIPEGYSVSREKKERFSLILESASTNQTSMYLCASSSGTSGGINEQYFGPGTRLLVL.

A few counts support this clonotype. The chain recombines TRBV20-1 with TRBJ2-7; TRBD2 aligns across 7 bases. CDR3 size: 14 residues. Germline values: CDR1 DFQATT, CDR2 SNEGSKA (reference sequence). The V gene end was trimmed by 0 bases and the J gene end by 4 bases; junction bases not matched to a gene: 6. Written as DNA, the CDR3 is TGCAGTGCTAGAGAAAGGAGCGGGGAGTACGAGCAGTACTTC. Translating it yields CSARERSGEYEQYF.

The J gene is TRBJ2-2, the V gene TRBV4-1; 7 nucleotides align to TRBD2. The J segment lost 4 bases and the V segment lost 3 bases, leaving 11 bases of the junction unmatched. This CDR3 is built from 17 residues. CDR1 and CDR2 (germline): MGHRA, YSYEKL. The CDR3 reads CASSHLRGGLITGELFF. For the CDR3, the DNA is TGCGCCAGCAGCCACCTTAGGGGAGGGTTAATCACCGGGGAGCTGTTTTTT.

There are a few counts of this clonotype. The gene calls are TRBV5-1 and TRBJ1-1; TRBD1 aligns across 8 bases. Per germline, CDR1 SGHRS and CDR2 YFSETQ. J was trimmed by 6 bases and V by 2 bases; bases with no gene match: 6. This CDR3 is 14 amino acids long. The CDR3 here is CASSLRTGSSEAFF. CDR3 sequence (DNA): TGCGCCAGCAGCTTAAGGACAGGGAGCTCTGAAGCTTTCTTT.

V gene TRBV18 combines with J gene TRBJ2-3; D is uncertain. The CDR3 is 15 amino acids. Germline CDR1 reads KGHSH; CDR2 reads LQKENI. V was trimmed by 3 bases and J by 2 bases, leaving 12 bases between them. The CDR3 sequence: CASSPYQEPTDTQYF. CDR3 bases: TGTGCCAGCTCACCTTATCAGGAGCCCACAGATACGCAGTATTTT.

This clonotype was seen more than once but under ten times. The CDR3 nucleotides read TGTGCCAGTAGTATAGATTGGGGCGAGCAGTACTTC. Its translation: CASSIDWGEQYF. V is TRBV19 and J is TRBJ2-7; D gene unclear. The V gene's germline CDR1 is LNHDA and CDR2 SQIVND (reference sequence). V was cut by 0 bases and J by 6 bases, with 6 bases left in between. CDR3 length: 12 amino acids.

The genes are TRBV4-1 and TRBJ2-3; TRBD1 is a possible D gene (6 bases). Per germline, CDR1 MGHRA and CDR2 YSYEKL. V lost 4 bases and J lost 6, with 17 bases in between. This CDR3 has 15 residues. In DNA, the CDR3 is TGCGCCAGCAGCCGTAGCCCAGCAGGGGCGGATACGCAGTATTTT. Its translation: CASSRSPAGADTQYF.

Only a few counts were recorded for this clonotype. The V gene is TRBV11-2, the J gene TRBJ2-7; D may be TRBD1 (5 bases). Trimming removed 5 bases from V and 4 bases from J, with 18 bases in between. Germline CDR1 reads SGHAT; CDR2 reads FQNNGV. The length of the CDR3 is 15 residues. In DNA, the CDR3 is TGTGCCAGCAGCCCACAGGTTCCCCGGTTTTACGAGCAGTACTTC. It encodes CASSPQVPRFYEQYF. Full variable domain (remainder filled in from reference TRBV11-2 and TRBJ2-7): EAGVAQSPRYKIIEKRQSVAFWCNPISGHATLYWYQQILGQGPKLLIQFQNNGVVDDSQLPKDRFSAERLKGVDSTLKIQPAKLEDSAVYLCASSPQVPRFYEQYFGPGTRLTVT.

Of note for this clonotype: An end of the junction does not agree with germline; a read error may underlie this. The CDR3 DNA reads TGTACCAGCAGTTTCGGGACAGGGAACTATGAGCAGTTCTTC. Translating it yields CTSSFGTGNYEQFF. The chain employs TRBV6-5 and TRBJ2-1; 9 nucleotides agree with TRBD1. The CDR3 has 14 residues. The germline V gene encodes CDR1 MNHEY and CDR2 SVGAGI.

This clonotype was found a few times. The chain joins TRBV5-1 to TRBJ1-2, with no clear D. From germline, CDR1 is SGHRS and CDR2 YFSETQ. The CDR3 is made up of 15 amino acids. Trimming pared 0 bases from V and 5 bases from J, leaving 14 bases between. CDR3: CASSLEGRPVYGYTF. CDR3 bases: TGCGCCAGCAGCTTGGAAGGCCGACCAGTTTATGGCTACACCTTC. The variable domain in full, with the rest retrieved from reference TRBV5-1 and TRBJ1-2, is KAGVTQTPRYLIKTRGQQVTLSCSPISGHRSVSWYQQTPGQGLQFLFEYFSETQRNKGNFPGRFSGRQFSNSRSEMNVSTLELGDSALYLCASSLEGRPVYGYTFGSGTRLTVV.

The V call is TRBV20-1, the J call TRBJ2-1; D is uncertain. Per the germline V gene, CDR1 is DFQATT and CDR2 is SNEGSKA (reference sequence). This CDR3 is built from 14 residues. V was cut by 6 bases and J by 2 bases, with 14 bases left in between. CDR3 nucleotides: TGCAGTGCCGCTCCTAGAGTGGCCTACAATGAGCAGTTCTTC. Its protein is CSAAPRVAYNEQFF.

Of note for this clonotype: With a much larger clone just one base away, this may be a read error. V is TRBV10-2 and J is TRBJ2-3; D remains unclear. CDR1 is WSHSY, CDR2 SAAADI, per germline. V gave up 4 bases and J gave up 4 bases, with 9 bases separating them. The CDR3 sequence is 13 residues long. The chain's CDR3 is CASSVRLADTQYF. DNA of the CDR3: TGCGCCAGCAGTGTGCGGTTGGCAGATACGCAGTATTTT.

The V gene is TRBV10-3, the J gene TRBJ1-2; D remains ambiguous. Germline V gene lookup returns CDR1 ENHRY and CDR2 SYGVKD. This CDR3 is built from 12 residues. Trimming left V 5 bases short and J 3 bases short, with 7 bases between. CDR3 in amino acids: CAISLDDYGYTF. CDR3 DNA: TGTGCCATCAGTCTCGACGACTATGGCTACACCTTC.

The chain uses TRBV6-5 and TRBJ1-2; 7 bases agree with TRBD1. Germline assignment: CDR1 MNHEY and CDR2 SVGAGI. This CDR3 contains 16 residues. V dropped 6 bases and J dropped 1; count of bases not matched to a gene: 11. Here the CDR3 reads CASRPQTGPSNYGYTF. The CDR3 coding sequence is TGTGCCAGCAGACCTCAGACAGGGCCGAGTAACTATGGCTACACCTTC.

This clonotype occurred a few times. The gene calls are TRBV25-1 and TRBJ1-2; D is uncertain. This CDR3 spans 14 amino acids. Trimming removed 4 bases from V and 4 bases from J, with 13 bases in between. Germline V gene data show CDR1 as MGHDK and CDR2 as SYGVNS. Here the CDR3 DNA reads TGTGCCAGCAGTGCTCGGAGTGGAAGCTATGGCTACACCTTC. Encoded protein: CASSARSGSYGYTF.

V usage is TRBV5-1 and J usage is TRBJ2-1; 8 bases are shared with TRBD1. CDR1 is SGHRS, CDR2 YFSETQ, per germline. The junction had 10 bases not matched to a gene; V was cut back by 4 bases and J by 4 bases. The CDR3 has 16 amino acids. For the CDR3, the DNA is TGCGCCAGCAGCGCCTATTCCGGGACAGGTTACAATGAGCAGTTCTTC. Protein: CASSAYSGTGYNEQFF.

The chain joins TRBV7-8 to TRBJ2-2; 10 positions agree with TRBD1. CDR1 SGHVS and CDR2 FQNEAQ come from the germline V gene. The junction had 6 bases not matched to a gene; V was cut back by 5 bases and J by 6 bases. The CDR3 loop spans 15 amino acids. The CDR3: CASSRLGTGAGELFF. In nucleotides, the CDR3 is TGTGCCAGCAGCAGACTGGGGACAGGGGCCGGGGAGCTGTTTTTT.

The J gene is TRBJ1-2, the V gene TRBV14; the D gene is possibly TRBD1 (5 bases). V gave up 4 bases and J gave up 4 bases, with 19 bases separating them. Germline CDR1 SGHDN, CDR2 FVKESK. This CDR3 region has 16 residues. For the CDR3, the DNA is TGTGCCAGCAGCCGCCTCCCTCGGGGGTTCGGCTATGGCTACACCTTC. Protein sequence: CASSRLPRGFGYGYTF.

The sample holds many counts of this clonotype. The chain carries TRBV6-5 and TRBJ2-1; no reliable D call. Trimming cost V 4 bases and J 5 bases, with 18 bases left between them. CDR1 and CDR2 from the germline V gene are MNHEY and SVGAGI. This CDR3 spans 16 amino acids. The CDR3 spells CASSSSTHVRNNEQFF. CDR3 DNA: TGTGCCAGCAGTTCCTCAACCCACGTCCGGAACAATGAGCAGTTCTTC.